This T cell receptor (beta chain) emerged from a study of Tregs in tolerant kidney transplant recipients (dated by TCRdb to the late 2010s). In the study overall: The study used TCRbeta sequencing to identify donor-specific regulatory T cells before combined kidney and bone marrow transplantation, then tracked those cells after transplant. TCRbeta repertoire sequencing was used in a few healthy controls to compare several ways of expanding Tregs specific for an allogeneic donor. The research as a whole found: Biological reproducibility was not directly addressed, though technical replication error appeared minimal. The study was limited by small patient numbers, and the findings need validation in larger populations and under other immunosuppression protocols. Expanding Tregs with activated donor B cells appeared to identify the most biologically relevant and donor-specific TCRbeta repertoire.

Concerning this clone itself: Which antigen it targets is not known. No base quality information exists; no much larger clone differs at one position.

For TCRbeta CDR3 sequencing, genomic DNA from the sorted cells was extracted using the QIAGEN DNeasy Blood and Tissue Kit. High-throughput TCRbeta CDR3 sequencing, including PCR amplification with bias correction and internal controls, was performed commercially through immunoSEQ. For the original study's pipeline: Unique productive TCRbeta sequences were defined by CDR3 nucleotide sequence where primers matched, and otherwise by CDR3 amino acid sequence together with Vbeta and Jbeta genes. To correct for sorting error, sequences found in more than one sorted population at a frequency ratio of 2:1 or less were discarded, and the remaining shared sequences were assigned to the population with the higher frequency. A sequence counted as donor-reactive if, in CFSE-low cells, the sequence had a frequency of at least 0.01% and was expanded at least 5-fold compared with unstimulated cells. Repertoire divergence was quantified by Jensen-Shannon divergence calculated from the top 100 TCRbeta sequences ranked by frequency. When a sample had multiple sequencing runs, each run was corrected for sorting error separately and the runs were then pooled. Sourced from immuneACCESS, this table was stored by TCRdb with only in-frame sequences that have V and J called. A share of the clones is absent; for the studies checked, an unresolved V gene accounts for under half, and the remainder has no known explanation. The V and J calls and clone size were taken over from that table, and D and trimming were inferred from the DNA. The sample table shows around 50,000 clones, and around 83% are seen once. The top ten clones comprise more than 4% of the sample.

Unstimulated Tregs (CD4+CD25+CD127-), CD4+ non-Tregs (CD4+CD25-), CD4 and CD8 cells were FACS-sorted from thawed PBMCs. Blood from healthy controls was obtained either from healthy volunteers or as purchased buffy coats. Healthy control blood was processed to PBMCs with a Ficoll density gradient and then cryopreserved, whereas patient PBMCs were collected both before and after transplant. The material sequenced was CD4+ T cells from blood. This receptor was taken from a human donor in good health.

The CDR3 here reads CASSAVLKYFGEQFF. The bases read TGTGCCAGCAGCGCGGTGCTCAAATACTTCGGTGAGCAGTTCTTC. The chain uses TRBV11-2 and TRBJ2-1; no confident D gene assignment can be made. As encoded in the germline V gene, CDR1 is SGHAT while CDR2 is FQNNGV. Spanning cysteine to phenylalanine, the CDR3 consists of 15 amino acids. Left in the record is the CDR3 DNA by itself, 45 bases read in frame from the first base. V is shortened by 5 bases, J by 9 bases, and the region joining them spans 20 bases.